The source of this T cell receptor (beta chain) is a study of T-cell reconstitution after alpha-beta-depleted transplantation in children. This CDR3 has 14 amino acids. V dropped 2 bases and J dropped 1 base, with 8 bases sitting between them. This clonotype was picked up many times. This sample's TCRbeta library carried unique molecular identifier barcodes. Via MiXCR, TCRdb re-called the PCR reads, giving one row per CDR3 protein. The sample shows some 400,000 distinct CDR3 sequences, roughly 22% of them seen only once. V gene TRBV12-3 or TRBV12-4 combines with J gene TRBJ1-1, with a weak D call TRBD1 (6 bases). The TCR originated in a human donor who donated a stem cell graft to a child with acute myeloid leukemia. The sample was PBMCs from the stem cell graft donor, taken from the stem cell graft. CDR3 DNA sequence: TGTGCCAGCAGTTTACCGACAGGGAACACTGAAGCTTTCTTT. It translates to CASSLPTGNTEAFF.